The subject of this entry is one T cell receptor (beta chain). This sample is part of a study of Ad26.COV2.S vaccination and SARS-CoV-2 variants. Study-level background: By the intramuscular route, Ad26.COV2.S was given once, or twice 56 days apart.

Clones were sequenced by immunoSEQ multiplex PCR, and TCRdb holds only the in-frame ones, with some missing. Of roughly 420,000 clones in the sample, roughly 90% were seen once. The CDR3 totals 14 residues. V shed 5 bases and J shed 2 bases, with 13 bases lying between them. Germline V CDR1 and CDR2: LNHDA, SQIVND (reference sequence). Treatment indicated: approximately 18 received Ad26.COV2.S at low or high dose, single or two shots; 5 received placebo; per-sample allocation not given. Sampling was performed 63 days after the first vaccine or placebo injection. This TCR derives from a person between 18 and 65 years old who received the Ad26.COV2.S COVID-19 vaccine or a placebo. This chain uses TRBV19 with TRBJ2-7; no clear D gene. The specimen was peripheral blood, collected in a trial of Ad26.COV2.S vaccine versus placebo. CDR3 sequence: CASSFQTGTYEQYF. CDR3 bases: TGTGCCAGTAGTTTCCAGACTGGCACCTACGAGCAGTACTTC.